This T cell receptor (beta chain) was profiled in a study of T cells in Graves' hyperthyroidism and ophthalmopathy. Amplification targeted TCR beta CDR3 regions from RNA transcripts. Researchers ran a first-round RT-PCR on the TCR CDR3 using the HTBI primer set. TCRdb ran MiXCR on the multiplex PCR reads and lists one entry per CDR3 protein. The repertoire has 600,000 to 700,000 distinct CDR3 sequences, about 15% of them found once; the top ten carry roughly 4.3%. This clonotype appeared a few times. Its antigen is undetermined. Study findings and constraints: Ophthalmopathy was separated from stable hyperthyroidism by a 13 V-J model. Most thyroid clonotypes expanded above 0.001 appeared in blood too.

The CDR3 has 16 residues. Germline assignment: CDR1 SNHLY and CDR2 FYNNEI. Germline trimming cut 6 bases from V and 0 bases from J; bases unmatched to any gene: 11. Fresh peripheral blood, 10 ml, yielded the PBMCs. The chain couples TRBV2 to TRBJ2-7; 7 bases agree with TRBD1. This receptor was identified in a middle-aged woman with Graves' ophthalmopathy. The sequencing input was blood. CDR3 bases: TGTGCCAGCAGACTAAGATCCGGGACAGTCTCCTACGAGCAGTACTTC. Residues: CASRLRSGTVSYEQYF.